A single sample gave rise to the 20 T cell receptor beta chains below, sequenced in a study of vaccination and CD4 T cells after COVID-19. Treatment here: roughly ten-day PBMC culture with coronavirus spike peptide pools or control peptides (ViraFEST assay). The Oncomine TCR Beta short-read assay was applied to DNA of cultured CD4+ T cells. TCRdb recomputed calls from the PCR reads with MiXCR, one row per CDR3 protein. Of just over 4,000 distinct CDR3 sequences in the sample, 43% are singletons; the top ten hold roughly three fifths. These receptors lack a known antigen. Sequencing was carried out using CD4+ T cells from blood, cultured in vitro. The origin of the receptors is a human donor who had recovered from COVID-19.

A few counts support this clonotype. The gene calls are TRBV27 and TRBJ1-2, with D possibly being TRBD1 (6 bases). From germline, CDR1 is MNHEY and CDR2 SMNVEV (reference sequence). Trimming cost V 7 bases and J 1 base, with 22 bases left between them. This CDR3 has 17 amino acids. CDR3 loop: CASKPNRDPNLNYGYTF. CDR3 nucleotide sequence: TGTGCCAGCAAACCTAACAGGGACCCCAACCTTAACTATGGCTACACCTTC.

Sample share makes this clonotype medium-sized. This chain joins TRBV2 and TRBJ1-5; D is perhaps TRBD1 (6 bases). The germline CDR1 and CDR2 sequences are SNHLY and FYNNEI. There are 15 residues in the CDR3. Trimming took 6 bases from V and 2 from J, leaving 14 bases between them. The CDR3 bases are TGTGCCAGCAGGGACAGCCCTATAGGCAATCAGCCCCAGCATTTT. This gives the protein CASRDSPIGNQPQHF.

This clonotype rates as medium-sized. This chain links TRBV7-6 with TRBJ2-7, with TRBD2 as a possible D gene (7 bases). V was pared by 1 base and J by 3 bases, with 10 bases between. CDR1 and CDR2 from the germline V gene are SGHVS and FNYEAQ. The CDR3 is made up of 14 amino acids. This chain's CDR3 is CASSLGRGGYEQYF. CDR3 in DNA: TGTGCCAGCAGCTTAGGGAGGGGGGGCTACGAGCAGTACTTC.

The J gene is TRBJ2-7, the V gene TRBV11-3; TRBD1 agrees at 9 bases. Germline values: CDR1 SGHNT, CDR2 YENEEA. V trimming: 3 bases; J trimming: 4 bases; junction bases outside the gene matches: 7. The CDR3 has 15 amino acids. The CDR3 loop reads CASSLGTGRGYEQYF. CDR3 nucleotides: TGTGCCAGCAGCTTGGGGACAGGGAGGGGATACGAGCAGTACTTC.

This clonotype appeared a few times. Germline is not matched at one junction end, which may reflect a read error. The DNA of the CDR3 is TGTGCCAGCAGCACCCTACAGGGTACAGCCCAGGTTTTC. This gives the protein CASSTLQGTAQVF. The gene calls are TRBV7-3 and TRBJ1-2; D possibly corresponds to TRBD1 (6 bases). Germline V gene sequence: CDR1 SGHTA, CDR2 FQGTGA. There are 13 residues in the CDR3.

The chain is built from TRBV20-1 and TRBJ2-3; the D gene is possibly TRBD1 (5 bases). This CDR3 is 15 amino acids long. V dropped 0 bases and J dropped 2 bases, with 12 bases sitting between them. Germline V gene lookup returns CDR1 DFQATT and CDR2 SNEGSKA (reference sequence). The CDR3 reads CSARDYRSITDTQYF. The CDR3, as DNA: TGCAGTGCTAGAGATTACAGGTCTATCACAGATACGCAGTATTTT.

This chain joins TRBV6-1 and TRBJ1-2; D is undetermined. The V end lost 7 bases, the J end lost 4 bases, and 4 bases lay between the germline ends. The CDR3 spans 10 residues. CDR1 MNHNS and CDR2 SASEGT come from the germline V gene. CDR3 amino acids: CASNFYGYTF. CDR3 bases: TGTGCCAGCAATTTCTATGGCTACACCTTC.

In nucleotides, the CDR3 is TGTGCCAGCAGCCCCCAAAGCGGACTAGCATCAGATACGCAGTATTTT. Its translation: CASSPQSGLASDTQYF. The chain has TRBV7-2 and TRBJ2-3, with 8 positions matching TRBD2. CDR3 length equals 16 residues. Germline V gene sequence: CDR1 SGHTA, CDR2 FQGNSA. The V and J ends lost 5 bases and 4 bases, in that order; junction bases with no gene match: 11.

The CDR3 loop reads CASSFDSGRETQYF. DNA of the CDR3: TGTGCCAGCAGCTTCGATTCAGGGCGGGAGACCCAGTACTTC. This chain uses TRBV6-1 with TRBJ2-5, with a weak D call TRBD1 (5 bases). V was clipped by 6 bases and J by 5 bases, with 16 bases between them. The germline gives CDR1 MNHNS, CDR2 SASEGT. The CDR3 covers 14 residues.

The V and J genes are TRBV20-1 and TRBJ2-1, with 11 positions matching TRBD2. This CDR3 is built from 13 residues. Germline CDR1 is DFQATT and CDR2 is SNEGSKA (reference sequence). V shed 3 bases, J shed 7 bases, and the junction held 2 bases outside the gene matches. CDR3 region: CSASPSGRNEQFF. CDR3 DNA sequence: TGCAGTGCTAGTCCTAGCGGGAGGAATGAGCAGTTCTTC.

The chain links TRBV18 to TRBJ1-2; 9 bases line up with TRBD1. The CDR3 contains 15 residues. CDR1 is KGHSH and CDR2 is LQKENI in the germline V gene. V was clipped by 8 bases and J by 8 bases; unmatched bases: 15. DNA of the CDR3: TGTGCCAGCGCCCCGGGACAGGGCAAGATCGGGGGCTACACCTTC. It is translated as CASAPGQGKIGGYTF.

The chain employs TRBV7-2 and TRBJ1-6, with D unresolved. The length of the CDR3 is 17 residues. The V gene lost 1 base and the J gene lost 8 bases, with 18 bases spanning the gap. CDR1 and CDR2 from the germline V gene are SGHTA and FQGNSA. CDR3 sequence: CASSLGLPSMRDSPLHF. The CDR3 DNA sequence: TGTGCCAGCAGCTTAGGGCTCCCCTCTATGAGGGATTCACCCCTCCACTTT.

This clonotype is medium-sized in the sample. The J gene is TRBJ2-4, the V gene TRBV20-1, with unresolved D. The CDR3 consists of 16 residues. Germline-derived CDR1 and CDR2 are DFQATT and SNEGSKA (reference sequence). With 0 bases removed from V and 0 bases from J, the gap between germline ends came to 12 bases. CDR3 sequence: CSARDLRDLAKNIQYF. Here the CDR3 DNA reads TGCAGTGCTAGAGATCTGAGAGACCTAGCCAAAAACATTCAGTACTTC.

The table lists this clonotype with a few counts. J is TRBJ2-3 and V is TRBV21-1; TRBD2 was called by the table and not checked on the DNA. TRBV21-1 is assigned pseudogene status. The CDR3 has 14 residues. This CDR3 is CASSLRGSTDTQYF. The CDR3 DNA reads TGTGCCAGCAGCCTCCGAGGGAGCACAGATACGCAGTATTTT.

This clonotype was detected once. This chain links TRBV5-4 with TRBJ2-1; 14 bases align to TRBD2. V trimming: 3 bases; J trimming: 9 bases; junction bases outside the gene matches: 5. The length of the CDR3 is 15 residues. Germline lookup yields CDR1 SGHNT and CDR2 YYREEE (reference sequence). CDR3 in amino acids: CASSSGTSGRSEQFF. In DNA form, the CDR3 reads TGTGCCAGCAGCTCCGGGACTAGCGGGAGAAGTGAGCAGTTCTTC.

The chain carries TRBV18 and TRBJ1-2, with unresolved D. CDR3 length: 15 amino acids. Germline V gene data show CDR1 as KGHSH and CDR2 as LQKENI. V gave up 3 bases and J gave up 5 bases, with 16 bases separating them. DNA of the CDR3: TGTGCCAGCTCACCGGCGACAAATGGAGGTTATGGCTACACCTTC. As protein: CASSPATNGGYGYTF.

V is TRBV20-1 and J is TRBJ2-3; D gene unclear. V was shortened by 6 bases and J by 4 bases, with 8 bases between the two germline ends. The CDR3 has 11 residues. In germline, CDR1 is DFQATT, CDR2 SNEGSKA (reference sequence). The CDR3, as DNA: TGCAGTGCCGACGGTGCAGATACGCAGTATTTT. It specifies CSADGADTQYF.

This chain connects TRBV19 to TRBJ1-5, with D maybe TRBD1 (5 bases). CDR1 is LNHDA, CDR2 SQIVND, per germline (reference sequence). Trimming stripped 3 bases from V and 1 base from J, with 13 bases between. The CDR3 loop spans 16 amino acids. CDR3 in amino acids: CASSILAGSSNQPQHF. Here the CDR3 DNA reads TGTGCCAGTAGTATTTTGGCAGGGAGCAGCAATCAGCCCCAGCATTTT.

This rearrangement joins TRBV27 to TRBJ2-7, with 7 bases identical to TRBD1. Germline loops: CDR1 MNHEY, CDR2 SMNVEV (reference sequence). Trimming at V came to 5 bases and at J to 4 bases, leaving 8 bases not matched to a gene. The CDR3 runs 14 residues. The CDR3 reads CASSAGDRLYEQYF. The CDR3 region has the DNA TGTGCCAGCAGTGCAGGGGACAGACTATACGAGCAGTACTTC.

This clonotype has only a few counts. The V gene is TRBV20-1, the J gene TRBJ1-1; possible D gene TRBD1, 6 bases. Germline CDR1 is DFQATT and CDR2 is SNEGSKA (reference sequence). The V end was cut by 0 bases, the J end by 1 base, with 12 bases between. This CDR3 has 15 residues. The CDR3: CSAREGGGANTEAFF. Here the CDR3 DNA reads TGCAGTGCTAGAGAAGGGGGGGGCGCGAACACTGAAGCTTTCTTT.